Below, one T cell receptor (beta chain) is given with its context. What it recognizes is unknown. The record originates from a study of CD8+CD57+ T cells in acquired aplastic anemia. Study-level information: The sorted CD4+ and CD8+ cells yielded an average approximately 3 ug of DNA. Findings and limits, study-wide: Patients and controls shared nearly 30 CD8+ CDR3 sequences, which appeared highly expressed in patients and within their immunodominant clones.

Using genomic DNA as the template, TCR beta VDJ and CDR3 profiling was carried out. TCRdb re-called the reads with MiXCR, one entry per CDR3 protein. The sample consists of 150,000 to 200,000 distinct CDR3 sequences, around 45% of them appearing once. The CDR3 loop spans 13 amino acids. The germline V gene has CDR1 SGHVS and CDR2 FQNEAQ. The V and J ends lost 5 bases and 4 bases respectively, with 11 bases between them. The sequenced sample consisted of sorted CD4+, CD8+, or CD8+CD57+ T cells (not recorded which) from PBMCs. The chain is built from TRBV7-8 and TRBJ1-2; maybe TRBD1 (5 bases). The sequence derives from a human donor in good health. In nucleotides, the CDR3 is TGTGCCAGCAGCCCCGGGCAGGGCTATGGCTACACCTTC. Amino acid sequence: CASSPGQGYGYTF.